This T cell receptor beta chain was identified in a study of T cells after yellow fever vaccination. TCRdb fed the 5' RACE reads into MiXCR, producing one record per CDR3 protein. The top ten clones hold 20% to 25% of a sample with some 340,000 distinct CDR3 sequences, about 4% of them seen once. Germline trimming cut 1 base from V and 6 bases from J; bases unmatched to any gene: 5. Germline values: CDR1 SGHRS, CDR2 YFSETQ. This CDR3 is 15 amino acids long. This clonotype has a handful of counts. This chain connects TRBV5-1 to TRBJ2-3; the match to TRBD1 covers 10 bases. The clonotype originates from a young man who received the YFV17D yellow fever vaccine. The sample here was PBMCs, taken 5 days after the yellow fever booster vaccination. CDR3 residues: CASSLSGQGVDTQYF. CDR3 in DNA: TGCGCCAGCAGCTTGAGTGGACAGGGGGTGGATACGCAGTATTTT.